This T cell receptor beta chain was captured in a study of regulatory T cells in long-lasting Graves disease. Whole-study findings and limits: Sample size, which was small, may have reduced accuracy.

Arm-PCR of CDR3 regions with iRepertoire HTBI primers generated TCR beta libraries. TCRdb reprocessed the multiplex PCR reads via MiXCR and lists one record per CDR3 protein. The sample contains about 400,000 distinct CDR3 sequences, less than 25% of which appear only once. The CDR3 consists of 15 residues. With 5 bases clipped from V and 5 bases from J, the junction kept 8 bases outside the gene matches. Germline V CDR1 and CDR2: MDHEN, SYDVKM. This clonotype was seen at least ten times. What it binds is not known. Time point described: persistent/refractory GD, antithyroid drugs over 5 years with positive TRAb. Construction of the TCR library relied on RNA isolated from PBMCs.

The clonotype was recovered from a female donor with Graves disease. Specimen: peripheral blood mononuclear cells (PBMCs), collected when the disease was refractory, from a patient treated with antithyroid drugs. The V call is TRBV28, the J call TRBJ2-5, with TRBD1 matching over 10 bases. The CDR3 DNA reads TGTGCCAGCAGTGTGGGACAGGGGCCGGCGGAGACCCAGTACTTC. Translation gives CASSVGQGPAETQYF.